The 3 T cell receptor beta chains reported below all come from one sample, sequenced in a study of T cells in Graves' hyperthyroidism and ophthalmopathy. TCR beta CDR3 region amplification was performed from RNA transcripts. The primer set for the first-round RT-PCR of the TCR CDR3 was HTBI. TCRdb reanalysed the multiplex PCR reads using MiXCR and keeps one entry per CDR3 protein. This sample has more than 650,000 distinct CDR3 sequences, with about 15% found just once. Sequenced sample: blood. The source is a woman younger than 35 with Graves' hyperthyroidism.

In this sample, this clonotype turned up many times. The V gene is TRBV4-3, the J gene TRBJ2-3, with D possibly being TRBD2 (6 bases). Germline V gene data show CDR1 as LGHNA and CDR2 as YSLEER. CDR3 length equals 16 residues. V was cut by 0 bases and J by 3 bases, with 13 bases left in between. CDR3 residues: CASSQDTSGFTDTQYF. DNA for the CDR3: TGCGCCAGCAGCCAAGATACCAGCGGGTTTACAGATACGCAGTATTTT.

This clonotype has more than one count but fewer than ten. The V gene is TRBV19, the J gene TRBJ2-7, with 9 bases fitting TRBD2. CDR3 size: 14 residues. Germline V gene data show CDR1 as LNHDA and CDR2 as SQIVND (reference sequence). V was clipped by 3 bases and J by 4 bases; unmatched bases: 4. The CDR3 DNA reads as TGTGCCAGTAGTATTGATAGCGGGAGATACGAGCAGTACTTC. Translating gives CASSIDSGRYEQYF.

This clonotype has a count of ten or more. The gene calls are TRBV5-6 and TRBJ2-5, with 11 bases matching TRBD2. Losses at the gene ends were 5 bases for V and 2 bases for J; bases not matched to a gene: 5. There are 15 residues in the CDR3. Germline CDR1 SGHDT, CDR2 YYEEEE. The chain's CDR3 is CASRRLAGKQETQYF. In DNA form, the CDR3 reads TGTGCCAGCAGACGACTAGCGGGAAAACAAGAGACCCAGTACTTC.